The clone carrying this T cell receptor beta chain was seen repeatedly, ten times or more. Its antigen is undetermined. This sample includes further DNA sequences coding for the same CDR3. This specimen comes from a study of metastatic and nonmetastatic thyroid tumors. Study-level background: Repertoire data that came from the blood and tumor or nodule tissue of malignant and benign thyroid patients were compared. Study-level points and caveats: In both blood and tumor samples, TCR beta diversity was reported significantly higher for malignant than benign nodules.

Source study methods: The study's classifier, a distant-metastasis tool for papillary thyroid cancer, was built using CDR3 differences across clinicopathological groups. TCRdb re-called the PCR reads with MiXCR. The V and J calls come from TCRdb's annotation, not from the publication. The table records tens of thousands of clones, around a quarter of them present only once. No treatment had been given to any patient before thyroid surgery. The V and J ends lost 1 base and 12 bases respectively, with 13 bases between them. CDR1 is SGHVS and CDR2 is FQNEAQ in the germline V gene. The CDR3 is 13 residues long.

The TCR originated in a female donor with papillary thyroid cancer or a benign thyroid nodule (not recorded which). Some clones in this sample may be carry-over from other donors' samples. The sample comprised blood. The V gene is TRBV7-8, the J gene TRBJ1-5; weak D call: TRBD1 (5 bases). CDR3 bases: TGTGCCAGCAGCTTAGATAGGCAAGGGGTCCAGCATTTT. Its protein product is CASSLDRQGVQHF.